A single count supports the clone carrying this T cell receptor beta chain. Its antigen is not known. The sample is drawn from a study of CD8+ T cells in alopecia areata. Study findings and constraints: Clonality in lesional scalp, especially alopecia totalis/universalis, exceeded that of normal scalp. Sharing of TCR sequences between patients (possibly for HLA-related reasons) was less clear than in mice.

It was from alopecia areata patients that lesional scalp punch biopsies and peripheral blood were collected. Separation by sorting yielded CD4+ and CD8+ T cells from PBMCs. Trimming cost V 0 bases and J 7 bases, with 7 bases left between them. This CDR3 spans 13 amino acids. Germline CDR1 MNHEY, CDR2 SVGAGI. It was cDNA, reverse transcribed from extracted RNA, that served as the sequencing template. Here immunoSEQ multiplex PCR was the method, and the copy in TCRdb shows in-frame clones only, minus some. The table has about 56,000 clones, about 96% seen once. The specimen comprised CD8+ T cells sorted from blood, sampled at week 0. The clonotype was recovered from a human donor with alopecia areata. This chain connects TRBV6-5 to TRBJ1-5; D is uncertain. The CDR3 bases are TGTGCCAGCAGTTACTCCACAAACCAGCCCCAGCATTTT. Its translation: CASSYSTNQPQHF.